Here is one T cell receptor (beta chain) with its context. Its specificity is unknown. This sample stems from a study of spatial heterogeneity in lung cancer. About the study: In tumor regions TCR transcript counts correlated strongly with a matched bulk RNA-seq T cell module score. Broader study findings: Tumor mutation counts were tracked by expanded intratumoral alpha and beta TCR counts.

The time point here: sample taken at primary tumor resection. The donors, 60 to 80 patients with untreated early-stage non-small cell lung cancer, provided the samples. Germline lookup yields CDR1 SQVTM and CDR2 ANQGSEA. The CDR3 loop spans 15 amino acids. V was clipped by 4 bases and J by 0 bases; unmatched bases: 2. TCRdb itself ran the 5' RACE reads through MiXCR, one entry per CDR3 protein. The sample carries about 100,000 distinct CDR3 sequences, 4% to 4.5% recorded once. This sequence joins TRBV29-1 and TRBJ2-7; 14 bases line up with TRBD2. The receptor's source is a male donor with early-stage non-small cell lung cancer. The material was lung tumor tissue, obtained at surgery. In DNA, the CDR3 is TGCAGCGTTGGACTAGCGGGAGGGCCCTCCTACGAGCAGTACTTC. Translated: CSVGLAGGPSYEQYF.